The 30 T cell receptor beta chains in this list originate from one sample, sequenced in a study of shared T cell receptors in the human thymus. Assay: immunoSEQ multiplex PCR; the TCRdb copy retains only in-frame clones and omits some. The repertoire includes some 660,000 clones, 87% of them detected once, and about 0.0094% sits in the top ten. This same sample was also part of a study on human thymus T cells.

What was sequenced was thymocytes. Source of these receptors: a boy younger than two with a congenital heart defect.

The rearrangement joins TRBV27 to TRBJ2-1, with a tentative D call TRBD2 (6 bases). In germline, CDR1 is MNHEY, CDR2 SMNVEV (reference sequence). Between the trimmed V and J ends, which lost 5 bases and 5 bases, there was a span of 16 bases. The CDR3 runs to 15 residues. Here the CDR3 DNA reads TGTGCCAGCAGTCGGCGACTAGTTTTGAACAATGAGCAGTTCTTC. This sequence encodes CASSRRLVLNNEQFF.

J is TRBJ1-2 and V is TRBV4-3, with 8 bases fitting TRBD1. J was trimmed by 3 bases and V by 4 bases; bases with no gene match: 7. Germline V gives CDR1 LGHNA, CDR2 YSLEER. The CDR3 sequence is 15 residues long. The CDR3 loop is CASSPTRGQDYGYTF. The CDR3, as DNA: TGCGCCAGCAGCCCGACCAGGGGGCAGGACTATGGCTACACCTTC.

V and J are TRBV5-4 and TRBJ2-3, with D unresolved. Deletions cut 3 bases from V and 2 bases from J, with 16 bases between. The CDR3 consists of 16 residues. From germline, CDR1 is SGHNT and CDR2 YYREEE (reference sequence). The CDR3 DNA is TGTGCCAGCAGCTATGATACAGAGAACCTCACAGATACGCAGTATTTT. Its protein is CASSYDTENLTDTQYF.

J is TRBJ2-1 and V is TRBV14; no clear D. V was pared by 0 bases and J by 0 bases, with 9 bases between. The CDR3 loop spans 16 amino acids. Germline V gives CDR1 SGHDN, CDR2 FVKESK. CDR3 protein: CASSQDWFSSYNEQFF. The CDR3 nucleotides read TGTGCCAGCAGCCAAGACTGGTTTAGCTCCTACAATGAGCAGTTCTTC.

The CDR3 loop reads CASSLTPSSYNSPLHF. CDR3 DNA sequence: TGCGCCAGCAGCTTGACCCCGAGCTCCTATAATTCACCCCTCCACTTT. The V call is TRBV5-1, the J call TRBJ1-6; D ambiguous. The CDR3 totals 16 residues. Per germline, CDR1 SGHRS and CDR2 YFSETQ. With 1 base removed from V and 0 bases from J, the gap between germline ends came to 8 bases.

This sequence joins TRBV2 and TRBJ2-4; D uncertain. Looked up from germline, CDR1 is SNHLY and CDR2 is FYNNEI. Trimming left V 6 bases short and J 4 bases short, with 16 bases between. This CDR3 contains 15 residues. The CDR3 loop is CASSPTPYRKNIQYF. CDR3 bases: TGTGCCAGCAGCCCCACCCCGTACAGAAAAAACATTCAGTACTTC.

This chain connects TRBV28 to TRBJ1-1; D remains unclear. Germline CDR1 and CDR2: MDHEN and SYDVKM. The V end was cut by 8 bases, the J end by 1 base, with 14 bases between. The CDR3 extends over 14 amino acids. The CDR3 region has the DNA TGTGCCAGCGCGCTCCAACTCCCGAACACTGAAGCTTTCTTT. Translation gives CASALQLPNTEAFF.

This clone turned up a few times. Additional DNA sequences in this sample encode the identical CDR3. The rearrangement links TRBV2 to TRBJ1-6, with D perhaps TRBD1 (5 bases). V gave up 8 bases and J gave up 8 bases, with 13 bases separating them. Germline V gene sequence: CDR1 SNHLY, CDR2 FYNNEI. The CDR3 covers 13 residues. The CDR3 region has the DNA TGTGCCAGCGGCGACAGCTACGATTCACCCCTCCACTTT. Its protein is CASGDSYDSPLHF.

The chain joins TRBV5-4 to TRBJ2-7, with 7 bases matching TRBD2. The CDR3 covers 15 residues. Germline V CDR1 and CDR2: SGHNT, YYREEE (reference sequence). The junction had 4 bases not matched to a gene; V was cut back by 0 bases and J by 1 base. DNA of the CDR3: TGTGCCAGCAGCTTGGCCGGGAGGCTGTCCTACGAGCAGTACTTC. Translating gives CASSLAGRLSYEQYF. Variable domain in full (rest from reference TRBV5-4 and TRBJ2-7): ETGVTQSPTHLIKTRGQQVTLRCSSQSGHNTVSWYQQALGQGPQFIFQYYREEENGRGNFPPRFSGLQFPNYSSELNVNALELDDSALYLCASSLAGRLSYEQYFGPGTRLTVT.

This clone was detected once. CDR3 coding DNA: TGTGCCAGCAGTAAGGGACATCCAGGGAGGGCCTATACAGATACGCAGTATTTT. Amino acids: CASSKGHPGRAYTDTQYF. The chain uses TRBV28 and TRBJ2-3, with D perhaps matching TRBD2 (7 bases). Per the germline V gene, CDR1 is MDHEN and CDR2 is SYDVKM. CDR3 size: 18 residues. Trimming took 5 bases from V and 3 from J, leaving 24 bases between them.

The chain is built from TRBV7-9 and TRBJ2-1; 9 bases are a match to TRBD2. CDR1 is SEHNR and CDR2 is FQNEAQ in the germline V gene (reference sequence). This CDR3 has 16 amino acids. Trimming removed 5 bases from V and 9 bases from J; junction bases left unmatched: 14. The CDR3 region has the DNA TGTGCCAGCAGCCTCTCGAGGCGGGAGGGAGAAGGTGAGCAGTTCTTC. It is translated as CASSLSRREGEGEQFF.

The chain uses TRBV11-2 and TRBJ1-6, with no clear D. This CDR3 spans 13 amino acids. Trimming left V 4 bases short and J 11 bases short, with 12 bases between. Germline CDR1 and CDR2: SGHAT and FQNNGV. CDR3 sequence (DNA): TGTGCCAGCAGCTGTCTTAGGAGACCACCCCTCCACTTT. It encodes CASSCLRRPPLHF.

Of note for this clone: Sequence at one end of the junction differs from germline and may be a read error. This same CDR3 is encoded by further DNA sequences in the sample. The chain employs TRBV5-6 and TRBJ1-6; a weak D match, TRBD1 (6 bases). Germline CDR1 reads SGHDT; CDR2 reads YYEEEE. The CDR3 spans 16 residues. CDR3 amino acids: CASSSTGNEPNSPLHF. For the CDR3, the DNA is TGTGCCAGCAGCTCGACAGGCAACGAGCCCAATTCCCCCCTCCACTTT.

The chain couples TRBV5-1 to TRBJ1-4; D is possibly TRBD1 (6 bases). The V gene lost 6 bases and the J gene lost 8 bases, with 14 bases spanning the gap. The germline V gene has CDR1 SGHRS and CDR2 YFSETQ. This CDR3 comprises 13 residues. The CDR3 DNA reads TGCGCCAGCACCCAGGGGCCGGGGGAAAAACTGTTTTTT. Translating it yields CASTQGPGEKLFF.

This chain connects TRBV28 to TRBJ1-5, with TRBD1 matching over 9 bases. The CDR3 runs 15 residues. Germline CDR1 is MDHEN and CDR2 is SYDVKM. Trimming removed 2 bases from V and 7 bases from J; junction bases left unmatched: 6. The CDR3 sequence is CASSLGGTGKQPQHF. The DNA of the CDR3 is TGTGCCAGCAGTTTAGGGGGGACAGGGAAGCAGCCCCAGCATTTT.

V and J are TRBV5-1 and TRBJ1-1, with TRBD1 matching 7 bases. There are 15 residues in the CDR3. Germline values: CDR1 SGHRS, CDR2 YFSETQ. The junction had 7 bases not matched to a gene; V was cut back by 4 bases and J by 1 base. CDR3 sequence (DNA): TGCGCCAGCAGCGTAGACAGGGCGGGGAACACTGAAGCTTTCTTT. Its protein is CASSVDRAGNTEAFF.

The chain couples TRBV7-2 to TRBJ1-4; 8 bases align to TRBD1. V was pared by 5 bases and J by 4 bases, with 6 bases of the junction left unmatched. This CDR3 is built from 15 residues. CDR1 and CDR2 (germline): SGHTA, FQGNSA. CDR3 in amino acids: CASSPRQGSNEKLFF. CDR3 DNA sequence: TGTGCCAGCAGCCCTCGACAGGGGAGTAATGAAAAACTGTTTTTT.

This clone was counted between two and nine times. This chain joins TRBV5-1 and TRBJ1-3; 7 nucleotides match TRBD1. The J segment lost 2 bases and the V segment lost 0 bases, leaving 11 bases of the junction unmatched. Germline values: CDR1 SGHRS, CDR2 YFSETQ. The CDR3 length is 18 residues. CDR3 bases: TGCGCCAGCAGCTTGGTGCCCCCAGACAGGGCGGCTGGAAACACCATATATTTT. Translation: CASSLVPPDRAAGNTIYF.

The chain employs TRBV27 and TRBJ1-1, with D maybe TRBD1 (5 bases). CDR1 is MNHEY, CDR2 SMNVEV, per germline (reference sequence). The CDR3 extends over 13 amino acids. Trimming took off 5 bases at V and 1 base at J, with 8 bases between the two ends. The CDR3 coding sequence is TGTGCCAGCAGTGTGGACACGAACACTGAAGCTTTCTTT. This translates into CASSVDTNTEAFF.

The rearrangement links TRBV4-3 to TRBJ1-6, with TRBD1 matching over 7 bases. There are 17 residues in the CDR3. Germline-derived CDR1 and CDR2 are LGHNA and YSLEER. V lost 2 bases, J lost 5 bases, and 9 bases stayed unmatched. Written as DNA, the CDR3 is TGCGCCAGCAGCCAACAACGGGGGACAGAAGATAATTCACCCCTCCACTTT. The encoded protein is CASSQQRGTEDNSPLHF.

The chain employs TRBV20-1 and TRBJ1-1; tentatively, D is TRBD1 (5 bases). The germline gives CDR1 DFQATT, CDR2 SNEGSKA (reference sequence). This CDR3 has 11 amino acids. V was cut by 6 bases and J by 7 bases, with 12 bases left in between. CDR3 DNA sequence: TGCAGTGCCGGGGGGGTGTTTGAAGCTTTCTTT. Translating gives CSAGGVFEAFF.

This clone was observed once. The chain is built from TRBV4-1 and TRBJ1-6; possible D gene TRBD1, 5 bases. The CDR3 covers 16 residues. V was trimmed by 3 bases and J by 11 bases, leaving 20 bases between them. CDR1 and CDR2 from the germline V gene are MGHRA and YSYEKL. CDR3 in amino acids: CASSHPCAGRLAPLHF. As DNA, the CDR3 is TGCGCCAGCAGCCACCCCTGCGCGGGGCGCTTGGCACCCCTCCACTTT.

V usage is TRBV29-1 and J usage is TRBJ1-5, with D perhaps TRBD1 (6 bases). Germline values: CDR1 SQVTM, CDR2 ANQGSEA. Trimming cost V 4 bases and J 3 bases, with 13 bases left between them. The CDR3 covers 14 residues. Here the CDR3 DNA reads TGCAGCGTTGCACCCAGGGGCGACAATCAGCCCCAGCATTTT. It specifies CSVAPRGDNQPQHF. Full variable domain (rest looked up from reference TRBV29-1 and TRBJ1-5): SAVISQKPSRDICQRGTSLTIQCQVDSQVTMMFWYRQQPGQSLTLIATANQGSEATYESGFVIDKFPISRPNLTFSTLTVSNMSPEDSSIYLCSVAPRGDNQPQHFGDGTRLSIL.

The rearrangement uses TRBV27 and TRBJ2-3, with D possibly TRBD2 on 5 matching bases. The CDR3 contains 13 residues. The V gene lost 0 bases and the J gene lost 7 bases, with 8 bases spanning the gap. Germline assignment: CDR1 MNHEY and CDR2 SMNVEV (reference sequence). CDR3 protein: CASSLSRANTQYF. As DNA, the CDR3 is TGTGCCAGCAGTTTATCGAGGGCAAATACGCAGTATTTT.

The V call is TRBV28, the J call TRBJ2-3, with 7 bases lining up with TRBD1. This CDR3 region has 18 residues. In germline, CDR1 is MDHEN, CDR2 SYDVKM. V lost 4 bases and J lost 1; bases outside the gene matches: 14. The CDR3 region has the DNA TGTGCCAGCAGTTATCACCTTCAGGGGGTCCGCCGCACAGATACGCAGTATTTT. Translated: CASSYHLQGVRRTDTQYF.

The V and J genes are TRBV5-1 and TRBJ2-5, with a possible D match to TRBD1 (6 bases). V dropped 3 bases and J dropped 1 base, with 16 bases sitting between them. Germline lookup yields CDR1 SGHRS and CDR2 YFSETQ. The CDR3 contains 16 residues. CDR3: CASSSPPGHFQETQYF. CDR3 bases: TGCGCCAGCAGCTCTCCCCCGGGACACTTCCAAGAGACCCAGTACTTC.

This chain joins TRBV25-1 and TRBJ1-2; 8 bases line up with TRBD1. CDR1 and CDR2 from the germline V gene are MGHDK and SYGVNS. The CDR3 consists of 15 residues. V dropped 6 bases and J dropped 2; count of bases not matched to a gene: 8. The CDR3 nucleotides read TGTGCCAGCAGCCTCCCGGGACAGGACAACTATGGCTACACCTTC. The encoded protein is CASSLPGQDNYGYTF.

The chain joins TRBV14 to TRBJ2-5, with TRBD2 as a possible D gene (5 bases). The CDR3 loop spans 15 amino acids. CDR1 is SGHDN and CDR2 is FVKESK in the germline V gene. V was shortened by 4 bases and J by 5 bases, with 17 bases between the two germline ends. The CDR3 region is CASSPDGPLAETQYF. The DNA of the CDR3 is TGTGCCAGCAGCCCCGACGGGCCATTAGCGGAGACCCAGTACTTC.

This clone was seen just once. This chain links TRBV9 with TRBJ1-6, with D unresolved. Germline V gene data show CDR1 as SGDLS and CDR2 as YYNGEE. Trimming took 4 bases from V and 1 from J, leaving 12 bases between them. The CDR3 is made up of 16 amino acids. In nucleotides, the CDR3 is TGTGCCAGCAGCTCATCTAGCGGGTCCTATAATTCACCCCTCCACTTT. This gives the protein CASSSSSGSYNSPLHF.

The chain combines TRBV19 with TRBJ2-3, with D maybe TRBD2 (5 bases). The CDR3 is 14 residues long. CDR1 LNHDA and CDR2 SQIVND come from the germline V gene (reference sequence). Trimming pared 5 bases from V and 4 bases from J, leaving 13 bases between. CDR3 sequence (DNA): TGTGCCAGTAGTTCACTAGAGGGCCCAGATACGCAGTATTTT. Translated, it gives CASSSLEGPDTQYF.